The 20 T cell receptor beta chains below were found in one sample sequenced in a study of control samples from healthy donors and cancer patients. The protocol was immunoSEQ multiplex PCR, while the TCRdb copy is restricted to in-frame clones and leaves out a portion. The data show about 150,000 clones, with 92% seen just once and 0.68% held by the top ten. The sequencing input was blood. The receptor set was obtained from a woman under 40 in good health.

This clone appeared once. The chain's CDR3 is CASSPIVARGADTQYF. CDR3 DNA: TGTGCCAGCTCACCAATTGTGGCGCGAGGAGCAGATACGCAGTATTTT. This chain uses TRBV18 with TRBJ2-3; no clear D gene. Trimming left V 2 bases short and J 4 bases short, with 16 bases between. This CDR3 region has 16 residues. Germline lookup yields CDR1 KGHSH and CDR2 LQKENI.

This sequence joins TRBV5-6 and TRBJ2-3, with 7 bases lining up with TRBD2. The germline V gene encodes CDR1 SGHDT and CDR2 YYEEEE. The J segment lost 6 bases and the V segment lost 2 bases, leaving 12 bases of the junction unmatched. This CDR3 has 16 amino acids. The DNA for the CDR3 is TGTGCCAGCAGCTTCTGGTCTAGCGGAGTTAGGGATACGCAGTATTTT. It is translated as CASSFWSSGVRDTQYF.

CDR3 nucleotide sequence: TGTGCCAGCAGTTACTCGGGAGGGGGGAGAGAGACCCAGTACTTC. It codes for CASSYSGGGRETQYF. The chain employs TRBV6-5 and TRBJ2-5, with a possible D match to TRBD2 (7 bases). The germline gives CDR1 MNHEY, CDR2 SVGAGI. V was shortened by 0 bases and J by 4 bases, with 12 bases between the two germline ends. CDR3 length equals 15 residues.

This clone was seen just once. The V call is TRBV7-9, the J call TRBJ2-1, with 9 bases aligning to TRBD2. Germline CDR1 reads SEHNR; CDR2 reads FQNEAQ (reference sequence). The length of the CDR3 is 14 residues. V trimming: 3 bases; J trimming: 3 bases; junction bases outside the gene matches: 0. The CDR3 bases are TGTGCCAGCAGCTTTAGCGGGAGCTACAATGAGCAGTTCTTC. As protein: CASSFSGSYNEQFF.

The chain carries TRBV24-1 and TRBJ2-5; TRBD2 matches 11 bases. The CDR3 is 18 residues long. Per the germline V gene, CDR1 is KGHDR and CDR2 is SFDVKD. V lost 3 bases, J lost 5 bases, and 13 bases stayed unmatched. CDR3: CATSDASFGTSGRETQYF. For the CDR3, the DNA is TGTGCCACCAGTGATGCCTCATTTGGGACTAGCGGCCGGGAGACCCAGTACTTC.

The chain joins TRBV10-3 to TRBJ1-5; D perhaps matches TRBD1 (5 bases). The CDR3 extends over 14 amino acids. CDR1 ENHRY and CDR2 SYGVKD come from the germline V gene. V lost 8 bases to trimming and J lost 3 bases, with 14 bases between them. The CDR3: CAIGRDGNNQPQHF. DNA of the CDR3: TGTGCCATCGGTAGGGACGGAAACAATCAGCCCCAGCATTTT.

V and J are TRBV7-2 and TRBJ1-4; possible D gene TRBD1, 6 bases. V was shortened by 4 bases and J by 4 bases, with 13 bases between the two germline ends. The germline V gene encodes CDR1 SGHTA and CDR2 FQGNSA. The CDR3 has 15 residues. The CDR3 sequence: CASSSMTGINEKLFF. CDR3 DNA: TGTGCCAGCAGCTCAATGACAGGAATTAATGAAAAACTGTTTTTT.

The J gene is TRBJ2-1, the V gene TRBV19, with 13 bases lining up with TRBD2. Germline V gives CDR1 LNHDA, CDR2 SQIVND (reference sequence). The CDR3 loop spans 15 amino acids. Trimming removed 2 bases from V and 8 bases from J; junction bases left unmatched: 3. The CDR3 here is CASSIRTSGSYEQFF. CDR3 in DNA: TGTGCCAGTAGTATAAGGACTAGCGGGAGCTATGAGCAGTTCTTC.

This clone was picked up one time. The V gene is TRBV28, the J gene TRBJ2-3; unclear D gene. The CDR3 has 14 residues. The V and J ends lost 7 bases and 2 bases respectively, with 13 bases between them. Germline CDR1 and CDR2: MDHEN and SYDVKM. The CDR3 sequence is CASKQPSPTDTQYF. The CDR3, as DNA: TGTGCCAGCAAGCAGCCAAGTCCCACAGATACGCAGTATTTT.

The CDR3: CASSFPASGNTGELFF. In nucleotides, the CDR3 is TGTGCCAGCAGTTTCCCGGCTAGCGGGAACACCGGGGAGCTGTTTTTT. The chain employs TRBV6-6 and TRBJ2-2; TRBD2 aligns across 7 bases. There are 16 residues in the CDR3. Trimming cost V 4 bases and J 1 base; bases outside gene matches: 6. CDR1 is MNHNY and CDR2 is SVGAGI in the germline V gene (reference sequence).

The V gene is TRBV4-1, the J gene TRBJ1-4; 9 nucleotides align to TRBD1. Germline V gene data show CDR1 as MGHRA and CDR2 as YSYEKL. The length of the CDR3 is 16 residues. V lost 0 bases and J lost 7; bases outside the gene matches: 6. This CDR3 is CASSQDMGTGSEKLFF. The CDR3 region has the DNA TGCGCCAGCAGCCAAGATATGGGGACAGGGAGTGAAAAACTGTTTTTT.

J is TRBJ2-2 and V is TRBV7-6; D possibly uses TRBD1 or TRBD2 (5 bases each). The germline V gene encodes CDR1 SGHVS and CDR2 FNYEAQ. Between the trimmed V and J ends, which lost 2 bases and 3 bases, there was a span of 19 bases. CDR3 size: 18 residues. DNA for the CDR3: TGTGCCAGCAGCTTACGGCTTAAGGGGAGACGCGACACCGGGGAGCTGTTTTTT. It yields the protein CASSLRLKGRRDTGELFF.

This CDR3 is CASSDTTGTGDTF. CDR3 bases: TGTGCCAGCAGTGATACAACCGGGACAGGCGACACCTTC. V usage is TRBV2 and J usage is TRBJ1-2, with 8 nucleotides matching TRBD1. V trimming: 3 bases; J trimming: 12 bases; junction bases outside the gene matches: 9. Germline V gene lookup returns CDR1 SNHLY and CDR2 FYNNEI. The CDR3 covers 13 residues.

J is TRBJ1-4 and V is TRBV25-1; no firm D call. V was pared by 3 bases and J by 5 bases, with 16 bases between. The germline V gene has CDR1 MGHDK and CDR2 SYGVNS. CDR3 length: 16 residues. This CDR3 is CASSEDSWLPNEKLFF. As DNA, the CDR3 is TGTGCCAGCAGTGAGGACTCGTGGCTCCCAAATGAAAAACTGTTTTTT.

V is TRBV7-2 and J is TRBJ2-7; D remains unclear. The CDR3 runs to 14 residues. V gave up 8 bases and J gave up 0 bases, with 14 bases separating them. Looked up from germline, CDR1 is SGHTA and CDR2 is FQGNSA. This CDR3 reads CASATARDSYEQYF. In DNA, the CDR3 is TGTGCCAGCGCTACGGCGCGCGACTCCTACGAGCAGTACTTC. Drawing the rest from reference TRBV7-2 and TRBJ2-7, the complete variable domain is GAGVSQSPSNKVTEKGKDVELRCDPISGHTALYWYRQSLGQGLEFLIYFQGNSAPDKSGLPSDRFSAERTGGSVSTLTIQRTQQEDSAVYLCASATARDSYEQYFGPGTRLTVT.

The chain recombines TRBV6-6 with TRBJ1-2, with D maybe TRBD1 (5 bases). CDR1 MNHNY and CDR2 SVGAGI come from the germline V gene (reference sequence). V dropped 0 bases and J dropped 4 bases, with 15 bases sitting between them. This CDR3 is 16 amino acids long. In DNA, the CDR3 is TGTGCCAGCAGTTACTCTCTTGAGGGGAGGGCCTATGGCTACACCTTC. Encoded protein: CASSYSLEGRAYGYTF.

CDR3 region: CASSFQSYNEQFF. In nucleotides, the CDR3 is TGTGCCAGCAGCTTTCAGTCCTACAATGAGCAGTTCTTC. V gene TRBV7-2 combines with J gene TRBJ2-1; no reliable D call. The V gene's germline CDR1 is SGHTA and CDR2 FQGNSA. V dropped 3 bases and J dropped 1 base, with 4 bases sitting between them. The CDR3 totals 13 residues. The variable domain in full, with the rest retrieved from reference TRBV7-2 and TRBJ2-1, is GAGVSQSPSNKVTEKGKDVELRCDPISGHTALYWYRQSLGQGLEFLIYFQGNSAPDKSGLPSDRFSAERTGGSVSTLTIQRTQQEDSAVYLCASSFQSYNEQFFGPGTRLTVL.

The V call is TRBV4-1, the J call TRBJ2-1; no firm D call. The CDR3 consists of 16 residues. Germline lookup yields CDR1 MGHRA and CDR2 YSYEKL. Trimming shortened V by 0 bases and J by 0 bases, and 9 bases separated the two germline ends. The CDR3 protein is CASSQDRPSSYNEQFF. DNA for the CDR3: TGCGCCAGCAGCCAAGATCGGCCTAGCTCCTACAATGAGCAGTTCTTC.

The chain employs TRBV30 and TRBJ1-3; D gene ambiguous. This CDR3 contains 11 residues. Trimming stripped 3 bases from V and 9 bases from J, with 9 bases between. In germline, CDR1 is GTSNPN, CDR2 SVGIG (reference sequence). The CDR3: CAWSYRGTIYF. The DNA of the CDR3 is TGTGCCTGGAGCTACCGGGGCACCATATATTTT. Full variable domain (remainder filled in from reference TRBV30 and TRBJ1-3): SQTIHQWPATLVQPVGSPLSLECTVEGTSNPNLYWYRQAAGRGLQLLFYSVGIGQISSEVPQNLSASRPQDRQFILSSKKLLLSDSGFYLCAWSYRGTIYFGEGSWLTVV.

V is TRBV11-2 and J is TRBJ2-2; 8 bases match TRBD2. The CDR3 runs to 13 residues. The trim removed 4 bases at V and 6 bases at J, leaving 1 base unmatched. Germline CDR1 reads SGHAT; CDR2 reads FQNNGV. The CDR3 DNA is TGTGCCAGCAGCTCGGGGGGGGCCGGGGAGCTGTTTTTT. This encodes CASSSGGAGELFF.